The rows below give T cell receptor beta chains drawn from one sample of a study of blood T cell repertoires in COVID-19. Sequencing was performed with immunoSEQ multiplex PCR; in TCRdb, only in-frame clones are kept and a portion is missing. This table holds 80,000 or so clones, approximately 80% found once. The specimen was peripheral blood. The receptors shown here come from an elderly man with acute or convalescent COVID-19. CDR3s include the opening cysteine and the closing phenylalanine or tryptophan. D genes are given only for firm matches. Only some rows state a clone size, as once, few, many or a class for expanded clones.

clone_size d_call j_call v_call cdr3_nt cdr3_aa
once TRBD2 TRBJ2-1 TRBV30 TGTGCCTGGAGGAAGACTAGCGGGAGGCGGGATGAGCAGTTCTTC CAWRKTSGRRDEQFF
- - TRBJ1-2 TRBV7-9 TGTGCCAGCAGCTTAGCTCTGGCCGAAACTAACTATGGCTACACCTTC CASSLALAETNYGYTF
- - TRBJ2-5 TRBV5-1 TGCGCCAGCAGCCTGGGACAACAAGAGACCCAGTACTTC CASSLGQQETQYF
- TRBD1 TRBJ1-5 TRBV4-2 TGTGCCAGCAGCCCGCGGACAGGGAATAGCAATCAGCCCCAGCATTTT CASSPRTGNSNQPQHF
- - TRBJ1-5 TRBV30 TGTGCCTGGAGTGCGAACGGGGGGCCTCGGCAGCCCCAGCATTTT CAWSANGGPRQPQHF
- - TRBJ1-2 TRBV5-1 TGCGCCAGCAGGAGGTCCTACGAGGACTATGGCTACACCTTC CASRRSYEDYGYTF
- - TRBJ2-7 TRBV18 TGTGCCAGCTCACCGTGGACTCTTCACCGGGACGAGCAGTACTTC CASSPWTLHRDEQYF
- TRBD2 TRBJ2-7 TRBV7-9 TGTGCCAGCAGCACCACCGGGACTAGCAGTTACGAGCAGTACTTC CASSTTGTSSYEQYF
few - TRBJ1-6 TRBV19 TGTGCCAGTAGTATGGGGCAGGGAATTAATTCACCCCTCCACTTT CASSMGQGINSPLHF
- TRBD1 TRBJ2-1 TRBV3-1/TRBV3-2 TGTGCCAGCAGCCAAGGACAGGGAGAAGATGAGCAGTTCTTC CASSQGQGEDEQFF
- TRBD1 TRBJ1-1 TRBV18 TGTGCCAGCTCACCCTCCGGGCAGGGGGCCCCTATAGGCACTGAAGCTTTCTTT CASSPSGQGAPIGTEAFF
- TRBD1 TRBJ2-5 TRBV27 TGTGCCAGCAGTTCAACGACAGGGTTCGAAGAGACCCAGTACTTC CASSSTTGFEETQYF
- TRBD1 TRBJ2-2 TRBV5-4 TGTGCCAGCAGCGTTCAGACAGGGACCGGGGAGCTGTTTTTT CASSVQTGTGELFF
- TRBD1 TRBJ1-5 TRBV18 TGTGCCAGCTCACTGGGGACAGGGCAGCCCCAGCATTTT CASSLGTGQPQHF
- TRBD1 TRBJ1-1 TRBV19 TGTGCCAGTAGCACCAGGGGGTCGGACACTGAAGCTTTCTTT CASSTRGSDTEAFF
- - TRBJ1-1 TRBV25-1 TGTGCCAGCAGTGAGACAGGAGCCCCATCTGAAGCTTTCTTT CASSETGAPSEAFF
- - TRBJ1-2 TRBV14 TGTGCCAGCAGCCAAGACCACGTTATGCGTGGCTACACCTTC CASSQDHVMRGYTF
- TRBD1 TRBJ1-5 TRBV30 TGTGCCTGGAGTGGGACAGGGAATCAGCCCCAGCATTTT CAWSGTGNQPQHF
- - TRBJ1-1 TRBV6-1 TGTGCCAGCAGTGAATTCGGCAGGGTGGCTGGTGAAGCTTTCTTT CASSEFGRVAGEAFF
- - TRBJ1-1 TRBV2 TGTGCCAGCAGCTATACGACAGTGAACACTGAAGCTTTCTTT CASSYTTVNTEAFF
- - TRBJ1-2 TRBV28 TGTGCCAGCAGTTTATCCACGGACACAACTAACTATGGCTACACCTTC CASSLSTDTTNYGYTF
few TRBD2 TRBJ2-1 TRBV7-2 TGTGCCAGCAGACTTGCAACTAGCGGGTCCTACAATGAGCAGTTCTTC CASRLATSGSYNEQFF
- - TRBJ2-3 TRBV28 TGTGCCAGCAAAATCTCAGATACGCAGTATTTT CASKISDTQYF
- TRBD1 TRBJ2-7 TRBV10-3 TGTGCCACAGCAACCGGGACAGGGCCCTACGAGCAGTACTTC CATATGTGPYEQYF
- - TRBJ1-5 TRBV6-2/TRBV6-3 TGTGCCAGCAGTTCCGCGCGGGGGGGAAACAGCAATCAGCCCCAGCATTTT CASSSARGGNSNQPQHF
few TRBD1 TRBJ1-3 TRBV7-2 TGTGCCAGCAGCGGACAGGGTTCGTTTGGAAACACCATATATTTT CASSGQGSFGNTIYF
- - TRBJ1-5 TRBV5-1 TGCGCCAGCAGCCCGACGGCGGGCCCTCTCCAGCCCCAGCATTTT CASSPTAGPLQPQHF
- - TRBJ2-5 TRBV29-1 TGCAGCGTTGACAGGGAGGCAAAAGAGACCCAGTACTTC CSVDREAKETQYF
- - TRBJ2-7 TRBV10-2 TGCGCCACCAGGGGAGCGGTTATCTACGAGCAGTACTTC CATRGAVIYEQYF
- - TRBJ1-3 TRBV6-5 TGTGCCAGCAGTTACTCGAGAGGGAATACTGGAAACACCATATATTTT CASSYSRGNTGNTIYF
- TRBD1 TRBJ2-7 TRBV5-4 TGTGCCAGCAGCTGGGGAGGGGACAGGGGGCACGAGCAGTACTTC CASSWGGDRGHEQYF
few - TRBJ1-5 TRBV28 TGTGCCAGCAACCTAGAGGGTCAGCCCCAGCATTTT CASNLEGQPQHF
- - TRBJ1-1 TRBV6-5 TGTGCCAGCAGAGACTTGTCTCATGTCCCTGAAGCTTTCTTT CASRDLSHVPEAFF
once TRBD1 TRBJ2-6 TRBV5-1 TGCGCCAGCAGCTTGGGGACAGGGAACTCTGGGGCCAACGTCCTGACTTTC CASSLGTGNSGANVLTF
- TRBD1 TRBJ2-2 TRBV14 TGTGCCAGCAGCCAAGGTGGGGACAGTAAGTCGACCGGGGAGCTGTTTTTT CASSQGGDSKSTGELFF
- - TRBJ2-5 TRBV5-1 TGCGCCAGCAGCCTACCAGGGTTCCAGACCCAGTACTTC CASSLPGFQTQYF
few - TRBJ2-6 TRBV28 TGTGCCAGCAGGCTGGCAGGGACTGGGGCCAACGTCCTGACTTTC CASRLAGTGANVLTF
few TRBD1 TRBJ2-7 TRBV10-3 TGTGCCATCAGTGAGCCTAGGACAGGGGCCGAGCAGTACTTC CAISEPRTGAEQYF
- - TRBJ1-1 TRBV7-9 TGTGCCAGCAGCTCGGACTACTCTGAAGCTTTCTTT CASSSDYSEAFF
once TRBD1 TRBJ2-2 TRBV7-7 TGTGCTAGCAGCTTAGTCGCACAGGGGTCCGGGGAGCTGTTTTTT CASSLVAQGSGELFF
- TRBD2 TRBJ2-3 TRBV18 TGTGCCAGCTCACAGAATATGCGGGAGACAGATACGCAGTATTTT CASSQNMRETDTQYF
- TRBD2 TRBJ2-3 TRBV4-1 TGCGCCAGCAGCCAAGCCTTCACTCCGGCTAGCGGGAGAACAGATACGCAGTATTTT CASSQAFTPASGRTDTQYF
- TRBD2 TRBJ2-1 TRBV7-6 TGTGCCAGCAGCTTAGTAGGGACTAGCGGTTACAATGAGCAGTTCTTC CASSLVGTSGYNEQFF
- TRBD1 TRBJ1-5 TRBV10-3 TGTGCCATCAGTCTGACAGGGAGCAATCAGCCCCAGCATTTT CAISLTGSNQPQHF
- - TRBJ2-4 TRBV5-3 TGTGCCAGATGGGCTGAGCGGAACATTCAGTACTTC CARWAERNIQYF
- - TRBJ2-7 TRBV27 TGTGCCAGCAGTTTCCGGGGCTCCTACGAGCAGTACTTC CASSFRGSYEQYF
once - TRBJ1-1 TRBV28 TGTGCCAGCAGTATCGACTTGAACACTGAAGCTTTCTTT CASSIDLNTEAFF
- TRBD1 TRBJ1-5 TRBV2 TGTGCCAGCGGGAGACAGGGGTTGAATCAGCCCCAGCATTTT CASGRQGLNQPQHF
few - TRBJ2-2 TRBV11-2 TGTGCCAGCAGCTTATTGTCGAGGCGCCGGGAGCTGTTTTTT CASSLLSRRRELFF
- - TRBJ2-5 TRBV27 TGTGCCAGCAGTTTGGCAGGGCGTAGGGAGACCCAGTACTTC CASSLAGRRETQYF
- TRBD2 TRBJ2-1 TRBV28 TGTGCCAGCAGTTTATGGGGGACTAGCGGGAGGAATGAGCAGTTCTTC CASSLWGTSGRNEQFF
- - TRBJ1-5 TRBV7-8 TGTGCCAGCAGCGCAAACCACAGGGAAGTATATAGCAATCAGCCCCAGCATTTT CASSANHREVYSNQPQHF
- - TRBJ2-3 TRBV15 TGTGCCACCAGGCCCCCGGCTAGTTCAGATACGCAGTATTTT CATRPPASSDTQYF
- TRBD1 TRBJ1-5 TRBV28 TGTGCCAGCAGGGGACAGGGCAATCAGCCCCAGCATTTT CASRGQGNQPQHF